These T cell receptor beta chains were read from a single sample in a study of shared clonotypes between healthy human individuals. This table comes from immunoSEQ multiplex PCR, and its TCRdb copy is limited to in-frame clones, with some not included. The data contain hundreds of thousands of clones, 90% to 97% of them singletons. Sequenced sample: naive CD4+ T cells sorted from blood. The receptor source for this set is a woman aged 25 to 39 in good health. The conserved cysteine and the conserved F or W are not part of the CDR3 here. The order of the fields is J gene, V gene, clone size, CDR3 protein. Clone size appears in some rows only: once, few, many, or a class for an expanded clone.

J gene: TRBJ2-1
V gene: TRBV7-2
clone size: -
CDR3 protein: ASSLPGLRSYNEQF

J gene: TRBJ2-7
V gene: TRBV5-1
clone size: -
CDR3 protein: ASSRRESSYEQY

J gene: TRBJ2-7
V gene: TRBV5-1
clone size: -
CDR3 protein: ASSLTAGDTYEQY

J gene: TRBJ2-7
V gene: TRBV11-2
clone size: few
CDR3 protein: ASSLQAGSHEQY

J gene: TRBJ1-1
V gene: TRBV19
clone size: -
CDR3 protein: ASTDTVNTEAF

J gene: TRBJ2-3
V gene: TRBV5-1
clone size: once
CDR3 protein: ASSPPGTTGDTQY

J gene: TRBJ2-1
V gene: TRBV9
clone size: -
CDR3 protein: ASSVEGLLSYNEQF

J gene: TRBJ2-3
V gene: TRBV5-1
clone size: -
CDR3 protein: ASSLLAGDTDTQY

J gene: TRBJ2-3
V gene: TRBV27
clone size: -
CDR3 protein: ASSSSGSRSTDTQY

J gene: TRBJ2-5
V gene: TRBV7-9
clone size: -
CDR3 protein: ASSSGGWETQY

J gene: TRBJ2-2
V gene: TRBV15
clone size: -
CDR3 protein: ATSRSLIHSTGELF

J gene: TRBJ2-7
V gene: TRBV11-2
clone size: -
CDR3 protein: ASSPPPAVSYEQY

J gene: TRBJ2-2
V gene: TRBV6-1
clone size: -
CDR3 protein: ASSDAGWIGELF

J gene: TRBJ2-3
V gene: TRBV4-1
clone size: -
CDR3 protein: ASSQVGRGLTDTQY

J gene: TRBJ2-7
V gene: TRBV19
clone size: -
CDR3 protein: ASSYEATGTYEQY

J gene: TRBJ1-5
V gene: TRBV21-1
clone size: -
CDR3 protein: ASSKHGTGDRGNQPQH

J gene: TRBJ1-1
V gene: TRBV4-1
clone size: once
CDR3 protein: ASSQPNNGGRGEAF

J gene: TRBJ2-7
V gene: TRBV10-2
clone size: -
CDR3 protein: ASNGRGSDEQY

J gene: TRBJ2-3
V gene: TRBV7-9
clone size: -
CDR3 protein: ASSFGGSEYTQY